This T cell receptor beta chain is drawn from a study of blood T cells in healthy people across ages. Notes on the study in general: Conclusively comparing naive with antigen-experienced cells was impossible with unsorted PBMCs. In older individuals, TCR beta diversity per million T cells was lower, falling roughly linearly with age.

Samples each had at least 5.5 micrograms of total RNA extracted. On this clonotype: What it binds is unknown.

Next came a second PCR, run for 7 to 11 cycles, which used a sample-barcoded 5' primer along with a J-beta primer mix. MiXCR, applied by TCRdb to the 5' RACE reads, yields one record per CDR3 protein. Counted here are 800,000 or so distinct CDR3 sequences, more than 35% occurring once; the ten biggest clones make up roughly 20%. The origin of this receptor is an elderly man in good health. The sample was blood.

The CDR3 is CASSLDGLGETQYF. CDR3 in DNA: TGTGCCAGCAGCTTAGACGGCTTGGGGGAGACCCAGTACTTC. The V gene is TRBV7-2, the J gene TRBJ2-5; D not resolved. The germline V gene has CDR1 SGHTA and CDR2 FQGNSA. The CDR3 runs to 14 residues. V shed 1 base and J shed 5 bases, with 11 bases lying between them. Drawing the rest from reference TRBV7-2 and TRBJ2-5, the complete variable domain is GAGVSQSPSNKVTEKGKDVELRCDPISGHTALYWYRQSLGQGLEFLIYFQGNSAPDKSGLPSDRFSAERTGGSVSTLTIQRTQQEDSAVYLCASSLDGLGETQYFGPGTRLLVL.